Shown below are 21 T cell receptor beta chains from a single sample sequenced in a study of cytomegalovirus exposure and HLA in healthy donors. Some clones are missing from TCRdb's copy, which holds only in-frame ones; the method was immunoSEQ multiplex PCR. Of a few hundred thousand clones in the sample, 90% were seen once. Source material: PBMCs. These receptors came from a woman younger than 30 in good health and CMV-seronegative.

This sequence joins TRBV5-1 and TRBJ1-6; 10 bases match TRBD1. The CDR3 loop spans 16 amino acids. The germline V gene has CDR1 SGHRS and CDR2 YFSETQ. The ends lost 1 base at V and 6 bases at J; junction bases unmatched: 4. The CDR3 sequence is CASSLYGDRGNSPLHF. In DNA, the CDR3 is TGCGCCAGCAGCTTGTATGGGGACAGGGGTAATTCACCCCTCCACTTT.

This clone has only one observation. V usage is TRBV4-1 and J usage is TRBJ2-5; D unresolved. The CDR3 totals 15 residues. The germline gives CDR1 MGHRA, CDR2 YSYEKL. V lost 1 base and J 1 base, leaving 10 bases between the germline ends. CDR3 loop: CASSQVFWPQETQYF. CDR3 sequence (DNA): TGCGCCAGCAGCCAAGTGTTCTGGCCCCAAGAGACCCAGTACTTC.

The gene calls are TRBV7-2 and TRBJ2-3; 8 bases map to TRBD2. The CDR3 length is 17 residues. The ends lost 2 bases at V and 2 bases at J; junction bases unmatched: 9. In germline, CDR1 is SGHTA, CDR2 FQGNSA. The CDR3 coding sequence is TGTGCCAGCAGCTTAACGGGGGGGCCTTCCGTCACAGATACGCAGTATTTT. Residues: CASSLTGGPSVTDTQYF.

CDR3: CASRDTYEQYV. The CDR3 DNA sequence: TGTGCCAGCAGAGACACCTACGAGCAGTACGTC. The chain recombines TRBV6-1 with TRBJ2-7; no reliable D call. The CDR3 spans 11 residues. The V end lost 6 bases, the J end lost 2 bases, and 5 bases lay between the germline ends. CDR1 and CDR2 from the germline V gene are MNHNS and SASEGT.

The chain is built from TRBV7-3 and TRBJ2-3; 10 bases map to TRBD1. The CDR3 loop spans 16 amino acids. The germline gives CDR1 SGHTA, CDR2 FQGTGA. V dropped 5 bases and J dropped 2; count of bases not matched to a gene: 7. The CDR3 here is CASSQMGQGNTDTQYF. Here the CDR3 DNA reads TGTGCCAGCAGCCAAATGGGACAGGGGAACACAGATACGCAGTATTTT.

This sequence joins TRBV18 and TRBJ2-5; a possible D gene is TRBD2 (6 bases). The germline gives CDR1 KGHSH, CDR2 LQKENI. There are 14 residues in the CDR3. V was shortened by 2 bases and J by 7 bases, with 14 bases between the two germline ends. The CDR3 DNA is TGTGCCAGCTCACCAGGGGCCACGGAGGGGACCCAGTACTTC. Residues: CASSPGATEGTQYF.

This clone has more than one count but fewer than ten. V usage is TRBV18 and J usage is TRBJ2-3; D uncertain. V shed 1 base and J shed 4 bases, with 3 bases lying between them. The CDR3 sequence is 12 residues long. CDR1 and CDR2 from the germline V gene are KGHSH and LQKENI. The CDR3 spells CASSPLSDTQYF. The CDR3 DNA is TGTGCCAGCTCACCACTCTCAGATACGCAGTATTTT.

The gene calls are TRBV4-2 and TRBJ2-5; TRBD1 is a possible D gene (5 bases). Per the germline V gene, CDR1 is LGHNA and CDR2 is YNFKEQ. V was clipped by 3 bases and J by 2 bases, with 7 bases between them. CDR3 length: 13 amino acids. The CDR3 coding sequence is TGTGCCAGCAGCCAGGGGCTACAAGAGACCCAGTACTTC. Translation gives CASSQGLQETQYF.

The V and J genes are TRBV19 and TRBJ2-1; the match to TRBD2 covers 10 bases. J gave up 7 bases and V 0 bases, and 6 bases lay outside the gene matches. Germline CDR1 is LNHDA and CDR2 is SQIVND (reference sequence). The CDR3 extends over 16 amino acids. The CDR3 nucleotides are TGTGCCAGTAGTATAGATCTAGCGGGGGCGAGAAATGAGCAGTTCTTC. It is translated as CASSIDLAGARNEQFF.

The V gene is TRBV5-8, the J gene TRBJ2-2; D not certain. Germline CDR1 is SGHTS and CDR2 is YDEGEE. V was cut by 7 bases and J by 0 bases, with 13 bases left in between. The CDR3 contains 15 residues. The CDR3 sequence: CASPPYYSNTGELFF. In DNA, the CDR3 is TGTGCCAGCCCACCTTATTACTCGAACACCGGGGAGCTGTTTTTT.

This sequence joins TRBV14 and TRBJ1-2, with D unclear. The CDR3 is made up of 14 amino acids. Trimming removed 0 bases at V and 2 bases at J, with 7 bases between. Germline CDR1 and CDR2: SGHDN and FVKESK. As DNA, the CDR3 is TGTGCCAGCAGCCAAGAGAAGGAGAACTATGGCTACACCTTC. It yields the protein CASSQEKENYGYTF.

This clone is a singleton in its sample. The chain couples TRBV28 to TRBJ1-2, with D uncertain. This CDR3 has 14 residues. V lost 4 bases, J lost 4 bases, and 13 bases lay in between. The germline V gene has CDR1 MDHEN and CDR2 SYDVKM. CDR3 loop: CASSYSSGSYGYTF. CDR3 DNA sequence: TGTGCCAGCAGTTATTCCTCCGGGAGCTATGGCTACACCTTC.

The CDR3 is CASSEYFPGGANSPLHF. The CDR3 DNA reads TGTGCCAGCAGTGAATATTTTCCAGGGGGCGCGAATTCACCCCTCCACTTT. This chain connects TRBV25-1 to TRBJ1-6, with 8 bases fitting TRBD1. CDR1 is MGHDK and CDR2 is SYGVNS in the germline V gene. J was trimmed by 7 bases and V by 0 bases; bases with no gene match: 8. There are 17 residues in the CDR3.

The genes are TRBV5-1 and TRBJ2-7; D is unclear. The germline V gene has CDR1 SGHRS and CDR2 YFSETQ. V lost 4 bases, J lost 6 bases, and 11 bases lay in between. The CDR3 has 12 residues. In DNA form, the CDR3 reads TGCGCCAGCAGCCCCGCCCTCGGCGAGCAGTACTTC. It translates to CASSPALGEQYF.

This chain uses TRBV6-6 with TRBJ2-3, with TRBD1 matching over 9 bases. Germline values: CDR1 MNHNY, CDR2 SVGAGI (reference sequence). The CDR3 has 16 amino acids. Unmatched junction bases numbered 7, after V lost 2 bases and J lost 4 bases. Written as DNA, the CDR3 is TGTGCCAGCAGTTACGGTACAGGGGGCCGCGCAGATACGCAGTATTTT. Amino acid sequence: CASSYGTGGRADTQYF.

The CDR3, as DNA: TGTGCCAGCAGCACTGGGTCAGGTTTTCGATTGGGCAATCAGCCCCAGCATTTT. It encodes CASSTGSGFRLGNQPQHF. The chain combines TRBV28 with TRBJ1-5; D remains ambiguous. Trimming cost V 6 bases and J 2 bases, with 23 bases left between them. Germline CDR1 MDHEN, CDR2 SYDVKM. CDR3 length: 18 amino acids.

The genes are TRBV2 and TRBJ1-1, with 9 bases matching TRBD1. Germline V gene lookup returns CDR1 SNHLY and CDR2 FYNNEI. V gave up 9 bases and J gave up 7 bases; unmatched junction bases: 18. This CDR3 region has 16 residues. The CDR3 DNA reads TGTGCCAGTCACCGGGACAGGGTGGGACAGGACAGTGAAGCTTTCTTT. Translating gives CASHRDRVGQDSEAFF.

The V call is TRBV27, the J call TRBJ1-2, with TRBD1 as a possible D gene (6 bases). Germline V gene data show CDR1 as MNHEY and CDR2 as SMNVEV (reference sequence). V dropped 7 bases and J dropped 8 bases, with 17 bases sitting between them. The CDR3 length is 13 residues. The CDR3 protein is CASTDRGAQGYTF. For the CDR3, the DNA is TGTGCCAGCACTGATCGGGGGGCGCAAGGCTACACCTTC.

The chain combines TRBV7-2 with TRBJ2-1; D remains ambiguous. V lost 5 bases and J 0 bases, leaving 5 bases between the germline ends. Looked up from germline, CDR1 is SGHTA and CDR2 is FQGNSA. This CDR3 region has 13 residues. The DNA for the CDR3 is TGTGCCAGCAGCCTTAGCTCCTACAATGAGCAGTTCTTC. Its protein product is CASSLSSYNEQFF. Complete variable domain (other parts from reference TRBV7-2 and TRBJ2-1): GAGVSQSPSNKVTEKGKDVELRCDPISGHTALYWYRQSLGQGLEFLIYFQGNSAPDKSGLPSDRFSAERTGGSVSTLTIQRTQQEDSAVYLCASSLSSYNEQFFGPGTRLTVL.

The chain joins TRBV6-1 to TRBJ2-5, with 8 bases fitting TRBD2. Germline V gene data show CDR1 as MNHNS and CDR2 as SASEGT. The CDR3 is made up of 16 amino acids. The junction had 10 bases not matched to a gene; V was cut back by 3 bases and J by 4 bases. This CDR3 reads CASSDPRGGSRETQYF. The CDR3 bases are TGTGCCAGCAGTGATCCTCGGGGGGGCAGCAGAGAGACCCAGTACTTC.

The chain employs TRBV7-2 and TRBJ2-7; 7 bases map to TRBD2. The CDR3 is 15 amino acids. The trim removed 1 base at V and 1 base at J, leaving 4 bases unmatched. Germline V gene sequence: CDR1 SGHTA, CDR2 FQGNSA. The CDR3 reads CASSLGLAASYEQYF. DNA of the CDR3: TGTGCCAGCAGCTTAGGCCTAGCGGCATCCTACGAGCAGTACTTC.